These 18 T cell receptor beta chains came from one sample sequenced in a study of CD8+ T cells in alopecia areata. The authors extracted RNA and reverse transcribed it into cDNA as the sequencing template. Measured with immunoSEQ multiplex PCR; TCRdb has only the in-frame clones, and not every one. The table has around 98,000 clones, around two fifths seen once. The material sequenced was CD4+ T cells sorted from blood. All receptors derive from a human donor with alopecia areata.

The chain joins TRBV29-1 to TRBJ2-6; D is possibly TRBD1 or TRBD2 (5 bases each). The CDR3 length is 15 residues. Between the trimmed V and J ends, which lost 6 bases and 0 bases, there was a span of 12 bases. Germline assignment: CDR1 SQVTM and CDR2 ANQGSEA. CDR3 nucleotide sequence: TGCAGCGTGGGGCGGGTGGGCTCTGGGGCCAACGTCCTGACTTTC. Its protein is CSVGRVGSGANVLTF.

V and J are TRBV28 and TRBJ2-3, with D perhaps TRBD1 (6 bases). Germline assignment: CDR1 MDHEN and CDR2 SYDVKM. V was trimmed by 6 bases and J by 5 bases, leaving 15 bases between them. The CDR3 totals 14 residues. The CDR3 DNA reads TGTGCCAGCAGGACTTACGCAGGGGAAGATACGCAGTATTTT. It translates to CASRTYAGEDTQYF.

J is TRBJ2-2 and V is TRBV29-1; TRBD1 matches 11 bases. The J segment lost 4 bases and the V segment lost 7 bases, leaving 8 bases of the junction unmatched. In germline, CDR1 is SQVTM, CDR2 ANQGSEA. This CDR3 spans 15 amino acids. CDR3 nucleotides: TGCAGCGGTGCATCCGGGACAGGGGGCACCGGGGAGCTGTTTTTT. Encoded protein: CSGASGTGGTGELFF.

The chain uses TRBV29-1 and TRBJ2-2, with 8 bases lining up with TRBD2. V was pared by 6 bases and J by 5 bases, with 5 bases of the junction left unmatched. Germline assignment: CDR1 SQVTM and CDR2 ANQGSEA. The CDR3 sequence is 13 residues long. In DNA form, the CDR3 reads TGCAGCGTAGGACTAGCCGGTACCGGGGAGCTGTTTTTT. Protein product: CSVGLAGTGELFF.

The chain couples TRBV4-1 to TRBJ2-1; D remains ambiguous. CDR3 size: 14 residues. V shed 4 bases and J shed 8 bases, with 15 bases lying between them. The germline V gene has CDR1 MGHRA and CDR2 YSYEKL. The CDR3 loop is CASSRTVLLDEQFF. The CDR3 DNA sequence: TGCGCCAGCAGCCGCACGGTGTTGCTGGATGAGCAGTTCTTC.

The CDR3 region has the DNA TGTGCCAGCAGTTTAACAGGAAGGCAGTTCTTC. It yields the protein CASSLTGRQFF. The chain combines TRBV28 with TRBJ2-1; maybe TRBD1 (5 bases). CDR1 MDHEN and CDR2 SYDVKM come from the germline V gene. This CDR3 has 11 residues. V was shortened by 2 bases and J by 12 bases, with 8 bases between the two germline ends.

The V call is TRBV4-1, the J call TRBJ2-7; D might be TRBD2 (6 bases). The V and J ends lost 4 bases and 0 bases respectively, with 16 bases between them. The CDR3 consists of 16 residues. In germline, CDR1 is MGHRA, CDR2 YSYEKL. The CDR3 is CASSLIPSANSYEQYF. The CDR3 DNA reads TGCGCCAGCAGCCTTATCCCTAGCGCCAACTCCTACGAGCAGTACTTC.

The sample holds a few counts of this clone. V gene TRBV14 combines with J gene TRBJ2-7; possible D gene TRBD1, 6 bases. Germline V CDR1 and CDR2: SGHDN, FVKESK. This CDR3 contains 15 residues. The V gene lost 3 bases and the J gene lost 4 bases, with 16 bases spanning the gap. For the CDR3, the DNA is TGTGCCAGCAGCCACCTAGGGGGATTGGGTTACGAGCAGTACTTC. Amino acid sequence: CASSHLGGLGYEQYF.

The rearrangement joins TRBV19 to TRBJ2-7; TRBD2 matches at 11 bases. V lost 4 bases and J lost 0; bases outside the gene matches: 2. Germline values: CDR1 LNHDA, CDR2 SQIVND (reference sequence). The CDR3 length is 15 residues. The CDR3 DNA is TGTGCCAGTAGTAGGGGACTAGCGGACTCCTACGAGCAGTACTTC. It encodes CASSRGLADSYEQYF.

A few counts support this clone. The V call is TRBV29-1, the J call TRBJ1-1; 7 bases align to TRBD1. The CDR3 length is 14 residues. Germline trimming cut 6 bases from V and 1 base from J; bases unmatched to any gene: 8. CDR1 SQVTM and CDR2 ANQGSEA come from the germline V gene. CDR3 region: CSVLRGTANTEAFF. The CDR3 nucleotides are TGCAGCGTCCTCCGAGGGACAGCGAACACTGAAGCTTTCTTT.

V is TRBV4-2 and J is TRBJ1-2, with a weak D call TRBD1 (6 bases). V lost 1 base and J lost 4, with 13 bases in between. The V gene's germline CDR1 is LGHNA and CDR2 YNFKEQ. The CDR3 consists of 15 residues. The CDR3 loop reads CASSQASGDGYGYTF. As DNA, the CDR3 is TGTGCCAGCAGCCAAGCGTCAGGGGATGGCTATGGCTACACCTTC.

The CDR3 reads CAWRQGGIGYEQYF. The CDR3 DNA sequence: TGTGCCTGGAGACAGGGGGGGATCGGCTACGAGCAGTACTTC. J is TRBJ2-7 and V is TRBV30, with D possibly matching TRBD1 (8 bases). V lost 3 bases and J 3 bases, leaving 15 bases between the germline ends. The CDR3 is made up of 14 amino acids. CDR1 and CDR2 (germline): GTSNPN, SVGIG (reference sequence).

The chain uses TRBV5-1 and TRBJ2-1; no definite D call. Per germline, CDR1 SGHRS and CDR2 YFSETQ. CDR3 length: 14 residues. The V gene lost 0 bases and the J gene lost 0 bases, with 4 bases spanning the gap. The CDR3 loop reads CASSLDGSYNEQFF. The CDR3 bases are TGCGCCAGCAGCTTGGATGGCTCCTACAATGAGCAGTTCTTC. Filled out from reference TRBV5-1 and TRBJ2-1, the complete variable domain reads KAGVTQTPRYLIKTRGQQVTLSCSPISGHRSVSWYQQTPGQGLQFLFEYFSETQRNKGNFPGRFSGRQFSNSRSEMNVSTLELGDSALYLCASSLDGSYNEQFFGPGTRLTVL.

The chain employs TRBV5-1 and TRBJ2-7; D could derive from TRBD1 or TRBD2 (5 bases each). Germline V gives CDR1 SGHRS, CDR2 YFSETQ. The CDR3 is 13 residues long. V was trimmed by 3 bases and J by 4 bases, leaving 11 bases between them. The CDR3 region has the DNA TGCGCCAGCAGCTGGGGGTCAGGGTACGAGCAGTACTTC. Its protein product is CASSWGSGYEQYF.

The CDR3: CSARDSLDTQYF. The CDR3 nucleotides are TGCAGCGCGCGGGACAGCTTAGATACGCAGTATTTT. The chain links TRBV29-1 to TRBJ2-3; TRBD1 is a possible D gene (7 bases). This CDR3 has 12 residues. V lost 7 bases to trimming and J lost 5 bases, with 13 bases between them. Germline V gene sequence: CDR1 SQVTM, CDR2 ANQGSEA.

This clone was seen only once. The rearrangement joins TRBV5-1 to TRBJ2-7; 7 bases match TRBD1. This CDR3 comprises 14 residues. V gave up 2 bases and J gave up 5 bases; unmatched junction bases: 7. CDR1 SGHRS and CDR2 YFSETQ come from the germline V gene. CDR3 region: CASSLMTGPHEQYF. CDR3 nucleotides: TGCGCCAGCAGCTTAATGACAGGGCCACACGAGCAGTACTTC.

This clone showed up just a few times. V gene TRBV7-2 combines with J gene TRBJ2-5, with 9 bases lining up with TRBD2. Germline lookup yields CDR1 SGHTA and CDR2 FQGNSA. Trimming removed 5 bases from V and 4 bases from J; junction bases left unmatched: 5. The CDR3 totals 14 residues. CDR3 sequence: CASSRREGAETQYF. For the CDR3, the DNA is TGTGCCAGCAGCCGGCGGGAGGGGGCAGAGACCCAGTACTTC.

V and J are TRBV7-9 and TRBJ1-1; D perhaps matches TRBD1 (6 bases). This CDR3 region has 14 residues. The germline CDR1 and CDR2 sequences are SEHNR and FQNEAQ (reference sequence). Trimming left V 3 bases short and J 6 bases short, with 14 bases between. In DNA form, the CDR3 reads TGTGCCAGCAGCTTGCTTCAGGGGATATCTGAAGCTTTCTTT. It codes for CASSLLQGISEAFF.